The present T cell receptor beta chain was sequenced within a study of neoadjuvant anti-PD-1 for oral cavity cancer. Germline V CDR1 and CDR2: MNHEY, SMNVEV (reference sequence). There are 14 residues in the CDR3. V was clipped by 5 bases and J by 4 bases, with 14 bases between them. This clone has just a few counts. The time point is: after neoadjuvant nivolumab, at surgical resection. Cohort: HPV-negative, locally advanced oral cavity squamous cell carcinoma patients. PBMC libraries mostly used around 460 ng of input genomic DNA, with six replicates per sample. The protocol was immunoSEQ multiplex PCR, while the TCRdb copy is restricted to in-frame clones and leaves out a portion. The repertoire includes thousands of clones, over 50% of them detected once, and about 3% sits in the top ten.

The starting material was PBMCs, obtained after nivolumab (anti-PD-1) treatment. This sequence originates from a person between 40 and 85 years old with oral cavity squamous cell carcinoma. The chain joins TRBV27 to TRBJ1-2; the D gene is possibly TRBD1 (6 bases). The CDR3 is CASSPDSGFYGYTF. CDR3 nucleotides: TGTGCCAGCAGTCCGGACAGTGGATTCTATGGCTACACCTTC.